Each of the 5 T cell receptor beta chains below was sequenced from the same sample in a study of cytomegalovirus exposure and HLA in healthy donors. Primers included in the PCR were 60 Vbeta and 13 Jbeta primers. The repertoire was sequenced with immunoSEQ multiplex PCR; TCRdb's copy has only in-frame clones and lacks some. The sample lists around 99,000 clones, over 75% seen once, with 6.5% to 8% in the top ten. The sample consisted of PBMCs. These TCRs come from a man aged 45-65 years in good health and CMV-seropositive.

The chain combines TRBV9 with TRBJ2-3; 9 nucleotides match TRBD2. Germline trimming cut 3 bases from V and 8 bases from J; bases unmatched to any gene: 7. CDR3 length: 14 amino acids. CDR1 and CDR2 from the germline V gene are SGDLS and YYNGEE. The CDR3 region has the DNA TGTGCCAGCAGCGCCGGCGGGGGGGCGGGTACGCAGTATTTT. Translating gives CASSAGGGAGTQYF.

This chain uses TRBV15 with TRBJ2-3; D gene uncertain. Germline values: CDR1 LNHNV, CDR2 YYDKDF (reference sequence). V gave up 0 bases and J gave up 9 bases, with 10 bases separating them. The CDR3 covers 13 residues. Written as DNA, the CDR3 is TGTGCCACCAGCAGAGATCCCCCATCAACGCAGTATTTT. It encodes CATSRDPPSTQYF.

V gene TRBV6-1 combines with J gene TRBJ1-1; the D gene is possibly TRBD1 (5 bases). The germline V gene encodes CDR1 MNHNS and CDR2 SASEGT. V was shortened by 7 bases and J by 4 bases, with 13 bases between the two germline ends. The CDR3 runs 13 residues. The CDR3 reads CASIGHWSTEAFF. CDR3 coding DNA: TGTGCCAGCATAGGACACTGGAGCACTGAAGCTTTCTTT.

V usage is TRBV21-1 and J usage is TRBJ2-7; the table's D call of TRBD1 was not tested on the DNA. TRBV21-1 is described as a pseudogene. This CDR3 region has 16 residues. The CDR3 DNA follows: TGTGCCAGCAGCACACATACGCCGGGACAGGGCCACGAGCAGTACTTC. Protein: CASSTHTPGQGHEQYF.

This rearrangement joins TRBV5-6 to TRBJ1-1; perhaps TRBD1 as D (6 bases). The length of the CDR3 is 15 residues. The germline CDR1 and CDR2 sequences are SGHDT and YYEEEE. The ends were cut back, 6 bases at V and 0 bases at J, with 15 bases in the middle. DNA for the CDR3: TGTGCCAGCATCCCTCGGGGGGCAGTGAACACTGAAGCTTTCTTT. Translated, it gives CASIPRGAVNTEAFF. The full variable domain, in which reference TRBV5-6 and TRBJ1-1 provide the parts outside the CDR3, is DAGVTQSPTHLIKTRGQQVTLRCSPKSGHDTVSWYQQALGQGPQFIFQYYEEEERQRGNFPDRFSGHQFPNYSSELNVNALLLGDSALYLCASIPRGAVNTEAFFGQGTRLTVV.